This T cell receptor (beta chain) was observed in a study of CD8 T cells in ankylosing spondylitis. The CDR3 is 15 residues long. J gave up 4 bases and V 5 bases, and 7 bases lay outside the gene matches. CDR1 and CDR2 (germline): SGDLS, YYNGEE. MiXCR was run by TCRdb on the 5' RACE reads, yielding one entry per CDR3 protein. The sample contains 300,000 to 400,000 distinct CDR3 sequences, roughly 15% of which appear only once. The TCR sequence derives from a male donor with ankylosing spondylitis or in good health (not recorded which). The material sequenced was blood, either unsorted or a sorted T cell fraction (not recorded which). The V and J genes are TRBV9 and TRBJ2-2, with 8 bases matching TRBD2. The CDR3 loop is CASSGAGGTTGELFF. DNA of the CDR3: TGTGCCAGCAGTGGGGCGGGAGGCACCACCGGGGAGCTGTTTTTT.